At least ten counts were recorded for the clone carrying this T cell receptor (beta chain). These data come from a study of T cells in Graves' hyperthyroidism and ophthalmopathy. Amplification targeted TCR beta CDR3 regions from RNA transcripts. RT-PCR in the first round (using the HTBI primer set) targeted the TCR CDR3. In TCRdb, the multiplex PCR reads were re-called with MiXCR into one record per CDR3 protein. The table lists about 400,000 distinct CDR3 sequences, about 14% of them singletons, with around 28% in the top ten. Per the germline V gene, CDR1 is LGHDT and CDR2 is YNNKEL (reference sequence). Unmatched junction bases numbered 0, after V lost 2 bases and J lost 0 bases. The CDR3 is 15 residues long.

The TCR sequence derives from a man aged 50 to 60 with Graves' ophthalmopathy. The rearrangement uses TRBV3-1 and TRBJ2-7, with TRBD2 identical over 11 bases. Sequenced input: blood. This chain's CDR3 is CASSQTSGSSYEQYF. CDR3 nucleotide sequence: TGTGCCAGCAGCCAAACTAGCGGGAGCTCCTACGAGCAGTACTTC.